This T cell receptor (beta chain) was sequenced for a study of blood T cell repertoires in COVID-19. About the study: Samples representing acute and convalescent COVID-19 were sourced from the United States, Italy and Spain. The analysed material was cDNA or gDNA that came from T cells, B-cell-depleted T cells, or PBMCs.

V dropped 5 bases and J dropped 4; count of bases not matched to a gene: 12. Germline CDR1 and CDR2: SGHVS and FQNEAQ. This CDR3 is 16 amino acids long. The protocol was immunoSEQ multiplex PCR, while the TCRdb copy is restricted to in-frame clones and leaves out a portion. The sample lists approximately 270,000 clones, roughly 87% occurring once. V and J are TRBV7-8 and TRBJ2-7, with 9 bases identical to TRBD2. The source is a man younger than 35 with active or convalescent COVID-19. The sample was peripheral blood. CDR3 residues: CASSAPLAGDFYEQYF. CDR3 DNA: TGTGCCAGCAGCGCTCCTTTAGCGGGAGATTTTTACGAGCAGTACTTC.